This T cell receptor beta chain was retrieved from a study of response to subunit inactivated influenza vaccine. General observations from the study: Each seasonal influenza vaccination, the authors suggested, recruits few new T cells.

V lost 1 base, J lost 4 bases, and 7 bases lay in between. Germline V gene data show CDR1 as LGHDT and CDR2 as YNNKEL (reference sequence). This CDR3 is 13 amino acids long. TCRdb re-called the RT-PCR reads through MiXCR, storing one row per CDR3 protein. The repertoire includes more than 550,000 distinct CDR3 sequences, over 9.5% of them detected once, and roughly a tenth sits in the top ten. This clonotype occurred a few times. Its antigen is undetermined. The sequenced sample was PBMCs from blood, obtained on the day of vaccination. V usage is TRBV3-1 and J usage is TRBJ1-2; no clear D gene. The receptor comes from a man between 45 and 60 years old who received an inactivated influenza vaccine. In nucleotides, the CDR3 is TGTGCCAGCAGCCAAGCCGGGTTCTATGGCTACACCTTC. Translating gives CASSQAGFYGYTF.